This T cell receptor (beta chain) derives from a study of response to subunit inactivated influenza vaccine (dated by TCRdb to 2016 to 2018). Regarding the study in general: Deep quantitative profiling of the T cell receptor repertoire was used in the study to follow responses to a trivalent subunit inactivated influenza vaccine. Overall study results and their limits: The authors suggested that each seasonal influenza vaccination may recruit only a limited number of new T cells.

This clonotype was detected only once. The specificity of this receptor is unknown. The junction does not match germline at one end; this may be a read error. Receptor libraries were prepared by RT-PCR. Sequencing was carried out with an Illumina HiSeq 2500. TCRdb reran the public reads through fastp at Q25 and MiXCR, keeping productive beta chains. Rows matching on CDR3 protein sequence are summarized as one entry with the most common DNA and genes. Across this sample there are around 190,000 distinct CDR3 sequences, with approximately 15% seen only once. The ten largest clones take up about 28% of the sample. From its cysteine to its phenylalanine, the CDR3 spans 14 amino acids. Only the CDR3 DNA is retained, 42 bases long and in frame from the first base. The germline V gene gives CDR1 as SGHNT and CDR2 as YENEEA.

The sample in question was CD8+ T cells sorted from PBMCs, obtained 4 to 6 days after vaccination. The rearrangement combines TRBV11-3 with TRBJ2-1, with the D assignment possibly TRBD1 or TRBD2, given 6 matching bases for each. The TCR was taken from a man in his fifties who received an inactivated influenza vaccine. Donor details come from another sample of the same person, matched by shared clones. This receptor has the CDR3 CASGLEGGSNEQFF. The DNA sequence is TGTGCCAGCGGCTTAGAGGGGGGCTCCAATGAGCAGTTCTTC.